Listed below are T cell receptor beta chains from one sample, sequenced in a study of lymphopenia after photon versus proton radiotherapy. Generated by immunoSEQ multiplex PCR, the TCRdb table keeps only in-frame clones and is missing some. This table holds about 35,000 clones, approximately 90% found once. The source material was peripheral blood, sampled from a patient treated with photon-based radiotherapy. These receptors all stem from a man between 60 and 70 years old with cholangiocarcinoma. The CDR3 runs from the conserved cysteine through the conserved F or W. The D gene is left open where the match is weak.

TRBD1	TRBV18	14	TRBJ1-2	CASSPDRDGYGYTF
TRBD1	TRBV2	15	TRBJ2-1	CASSVLGQGYNEQFF
-	TRBV28	14	TRBJ2-7	CASRHQGWNYEQYF
TRBD2	TRBV2	14	TRBJ2-4	CASSRLAGDGIQYF
TRBD2	TRBV5-5	17	TRBJ2-1	CASSLAGGPISYNEQFF
-	TRBV19	14	TRBJ1-3	CASSGNRSGNTIYF
-	TRBV7-2	16	TRBJ2-7	CASSLARTADSYEQYF
-	TRBV7-8	15	TRBJ1-4	CASSLRGIYNEKLFF
TRBD1	TRBV10-3	14	TRBJ2-7	CAISEQGATYEQYF
-	TRBV2	15	TRBJ1-6	CASSEDLTLRPPLHF
-	TRBV15	15	TRBJ1-5	CATSRETVGNQPQHF
-	TRBV11-2	15	TRBJ2-2	CASSSLPANTGELFF
-	TRBV6-1	16	TRBJ2-1	CASSEKGPSSYNEQFF
-	TRBV5-1	21	TRBJ2-6	CASSFGAGVGMGLSGANVLTF
-	TRBV5-1	13	TRBJ1-1	CASSQTRDTEAFF
-	TRBV9	14	TRBJ2-3	CASSVDPGLDTQYF
-	TRBV5-4	18	TRBJ1-2	CASRGEAGDTTKLYGYTF